The next 12 T cell receptor beta chains were all read from a single sample in a study of blood T cell repertoires in COVID-19. Produced via immunoSEQ multiplex PCR; TCRdb's table is partial and in-frame only. This table has about 210,000 clones, 80% to 90% appearing once. The sample was peripheral blood. Receptor source: a woman aged 45-65 years with active or convalescent COVID-19.

V and J are TRBV7-8 and TRBJ1-2; possibly TRBD1 for D (5 bases). The CDR3 consists of 16 residues. Between the trimmed V and J ends, which lost 2 bases and 2 bases, there was a span of 15 bases. Germline V gene sequence: CDR1 SGHVS, CDR2 FQNEAQ. The CDR3 nucleotides are TGTGCCAGCAGCTTAAGGTCACCCGGGGGAAACTATGGCTACACCTTC. Its protein product is CASSLRSPGGNYGYTF.

This clone was counted between two and nine times. This chain connects TRBV15 to TRBJ2-2, with D possibly being TRBD1 (6 bases). The CDR3 has 14 residues. Deletions cut 8 bases from V and 7 bases from J, with 17 bases between. Germline-derived CDR1 and CDR2 are LNHNV and YYDKDF (reference sequence). The CDR3 reads CATGARNRDGELFF. CDR3 in DNA: TGTGCCACCGGAGCCCGGAACAGGGACGGGGAGCTGTTTTTT.

The chain recombines TRBV30 with TRBJ2-1; D is perhaps TRBD2 (5 bases). The germline gives CDR1 GTSNPN, CDR2 SVGIG (reference sequence). The CDR3 extends over 15 amino acids. Trimming took 6 bases from V and 4 from J, leaving 19 bases between them. CDR3 protein: CACQGLAGSYNEQFF. CDR3 DNA: TGTGCCTGCCAAGGTCTGGCGGGCTCTTACAATGAGCAGTTCTTC.

This rearrangement joins TRBV6-5 to TRBJ2-5; D is perhaps TRBD2 (5 bases). Trimming removed 11 bases at V and 5 bases at J, with 18 bases between. Looked up from germline, CDR1 is MNHEY and CDR2 is SVGAGI. The CDR3 is made up of 13 amino acids. The CDR3 spells CALEKAGVETQYF. In DNA form, the CDR3 reads TGTGCCCTAGAGAAGGCGGGTGTGGAGACCCAGTACTTC.

The V and J genes are TRBV28 and TRBJ2-7; 9 bases agree with TRBD1. CDR1 is MDHEN and CDR2 is SYDVKM in the germline V gene. This CDR3 comprises 16 residues. V shed 5 bases, J shed 0 bases, and the junction held 8 bases outside the gene matches. CDR3 nucleotide sequence: TGTGCCAGCAGTGACCTGGGGACAGGGAGCTCCTACGAGCAGTACTTC. Protein product: CASSDLGTGSSYEQYF.

The rearrangement links TRBV6-6 to TRBJ2-3, with 8 bases matching TRBD1. Trimming removed 5 bases from V and 6 bases from J; junction bases left unmatched: 7. This CDR3 spans 14 amino acids. CDR1 and CDR2 (germline): MNHNY, SVGAGI (reference sequence). The DNA for the CDR3 is TGTGCCAGCAGTGACCACAGGGGGATGGATACGCAGTATTTT. The encoded protein is CASSDHRGMDTQYF.

This chain links TRBV7-8 with TRBJ1-1; a weak D match, TRBD1 (6 bases). CDR3 size: 15 residues. Germline-derived CDR1 and CDR2 are SGHVS and FQNEAQ. The V gene lost 6 bases and the J gene lost 1 base, with 15 bases spanning the gap. The CDR3, as DNA: TGTGCCAGCAGAGGTCCGGGACACAAGAACACTGAAGCTTTCTTT. Residues: CASRGPGHKNTEAFF.

This sequence joins TRBV2 and TRBJ1-2; D is perhaps TRBD1 (5 bases). The germline V gene encodes CDR1 SNHLY and CDR2 FYNNEI. V was clipped by 2 bases and J by 2 bases, with 9 bases between them. The CDR3 sequence is 14 residues long. The CDR3 loop is CASSELQGNYGYTF. The CDR3 DNA reads as TGTGCCAGCAGTGAATTGCAGGGAAACTATGGCTACACCTTC.

The CDR3 here is CASSLYAGRYTEAFF. CDR3 nucleotide sequence: TGTGCCAGCAGCTTATATGCAGGGAGGTACACTGAAGCTTTCTTT. This chain joins TRBV11-2 and TRBJ1-1, with TRBD1 as a possible D gene (5 bases). The CDR3 has 15 residues. Trimming removed 2 bases from V and 3 bases from J, with 13 bases in between. Germline assignment: CDR1 SGHAT and CDR2 FQNNGV.

This clone was observed once. This chain links TRBV28 with TRBJ1-3; TRBD1 matches 9 bases. Germline CDR1 is MDHEN and CDR2 is SYDVKM. CDR3 length equals 15 residues. The V gene end was trimmed by 5 bases and the J gene end by 1 base; junction bases not matched to a gene: 3. CDR3 in amino acids: CASSAGQGSGNTIYF. In DNA form, the CDR3 reads TGTGCCAGCAGTGCCGGACAGGGGTCTGGAAACACCATATATTTT.

The J gene is TRBJ2-7, the V gene TRBV5-1, with 10 bases matching TRBD2. The CDR3 has 17 residues. J was trimmed by 0 bases and V by 4 bases; bases with no gene match: 10. CDR1 is SGHRS and CDR2 is YFSETQ in the germline V gene. In DNA, the CDR3 is TGCGCCAGCAGCAGGAACCCTAGCGGGGGAAGCTCCTACGAGCAGTACGTC. Protein sequence: CASSRNPSGGSSYEQYV.

The CDR3 reads CASSHGNRESCEQFF. CDR3 in DNA: TGTGCCAGCAGTCACGGGAACAGGGAGTCTTGTGAGCAGTTCTTC. The V call is TRBV6-6, the J call TRBJ2-1; D perhaps matches TRBD1 (6 bases). Per the germline V gene, CDR1 is MNHNY and CDR2 is SVGAGI (reference sequence). CDR3 size: 15 residues. V lost 5 bases to trimming and J lost 9 bases, with 20 bases between them.